A selection of T cell receptor beta chains follows, all from one sample in a study of radiotherapy plus CTLA-4 blockade in lung cancer. The data were produced by immunoSEQ multiplex PCR, yet TCRdb's version contains in-frame clones alone and is incomplete. Counted here are about 60,000 clones, less than 75% occurring once; the ten biggest clones make up about 8.5%. Sequencing used peripheral blood, obtained from a patient treated with radiotherapy plus ipilimumab. Source of these receptors: a human donor with non-small cell lung cancer whose response to radiotherapy plus ipilimumab could not be evaluated. Each CDR3 is given with its conserved first and last residue. A D gene is named only where the DNA matches it firmly. Where a row states a size, it is once, few, many or the class of an expanded clone; other rows omit it.

few	TRBV30	NA	TRBJ2-2	17	TGTGCCTGGAGCCCGTTCCCTATCACTAGGAACACCGGGGAGCTGTTTTTT	CAWSPFPITRNTGELFF
NA	TRBV7-9	TRBD1	TRBJ1-1	16	TGTGCCAGCAGCCCTCGACAGGGGGCGGAGAACACTGAAGCTTTCTTT	CASSPRQGAENTEAFF
once	TRBV7-2	NA	TRBJ2-3	14	TGTGCCAGCAGCTTAGGACAGGCGATTGATACGCAGTATTTT	CASSLGQAIDTQYF
NA	TRBV4-1	NA	TRBJ1-1	13	TGCGCCAGCAGCCAAGTTCGGGGTCCTGAAGCTTTCTTT	CASSQVRGPEAFF
NA	TRBV6-6	TRBD1	TRBJ2-7	16	TGTGCCAGCAGTTACCTTGGGGCAGGGGGTTGGGGCGAGCAGTACTTC	CASSYLGAGGWGEQYF
NA	TRBV7-2	TRBD1	TRBJ1-1	15	TGTGCCAGCAGCCTGGGACAGGGGTTGGTCACTGAAGCTTTCTTT	CASSLGQGLVTEAFF
NA	TRBV2	NA	TRBJ2-7	13	TGTGCCAGCAGGCTAGGGACTTCCGGCGAGCAGTACTTC	CASRLGTSGEQYF
NA	TRBV28	TRBD1	TRBJ2-7	14	TGTGCCAGTCACACCGGGACAGTCGACTACGAGCAGTACTTC	CASHTGTVDYEQYF
NA	TRBV30	NA	TRBJ1-3	19	TGTGCCTGGAGTTCACGAATGTGGACCCCCGGACTGGCTGGAAACACCATATATTTT	CAWSSRMWTPGLAGNTIYF
NA	TRBV5-6	NA	TRBJ2-3	15	TGTGCCAGCAGCTTGTACAGTAACCCCCCAGATACGCAGTATTTT	CASSLYSNPPDTQYF
NA	TRBV6-4	NA	TRBJ2-3	14	TGTGCCAGCAGTGATACCCGGGTCGCAGATACGCAGTATTTT	CASSDTRVADTQYF
NA	TRBV7-2	NA	TRBJ2-4	15	TGTGCCAGCAGCCCATATGGCAGTTACAAAAACATTCAGTACTTC	CASSPYGSYKNIQYF
NA	TRBV2	NA	TRBJ1-2	12	TGTGCCAGCAGTGTTGCAGGGTATGGCTACACCTTC	CASSVAGYGYTF
NA	TRBV5-4	NA	TRBJ2-1	15	TGTGCCAGCAGCACTTTGGGGGGGGCATACAATGAGCAGTTCTTC	CASSTLGGAYNEQFF
NA	TRBV7-6	NA	TRBJ2-5	13	TGTGCCAGCAGCTTAGCGCGAGGGGAGACCCAGTACTTC	CASSLARGETQYF
medium-sized	TRBV10-1	TRBD2	TRBJ2-1	15	TGCGCCAGCAGTGAGGCTAGCGGGAACCACAATGAGCAGTTCTTC	CASSEASGNHNEQFF
NA	TRBV27	TRBD1	TRBJ2-7	15	TGTGCCAGCAGTTTATTTTCAGGGGGCGGCTACGAGCAGTACTTC	CASSLFSGGGYEQYF
few	TRBV5-6	NA	TRBJ1-2	14	TGTGCCAGCAGCTTCAGCGATAGGAACTATGGCTACACCTTC	CASSFSDRNYGYTF
few	TRBV5-4	TRBD2	TRBJ2-5	16	TGTGCCAGCAGCTTGTGGACTAGCGGCGCCGGGGGGACCCAGTACTTC	CASSLWTSGAGGTQYF
NA	TRBV27	TRBD1	TRBJ1-5	15	TGTGCCAGCAGTTCCCGGACAGGTCCAAATCAGCCCCAGCATTTT	CASSSRTGPNQPQHF
NA	TRBV11-3	TRBD1	TRBJ1-1	13	TGTGCCAGCAGCACAGGGGGTGGCACTGAAGCTTTCTTT	CASSTGGGTEAFF
NA	TRBV7-3	TRBD1	TRBJ1-1	16	TGTGCCAGCAGCCCGATTCCGGGACAGAAGAACACTGAAGCTTTCTTT	CASSPIPGQKNTEAFF
NA	TRBV5-1	NA	TRBJ2-1	15	TGCGCCAGCAGCTTGATCGATCTAGGCCCGGGTGAGCAGTTCTTC	CASSLIDLGPGEQFF
many	TRBV5-4	NA	TRBJ2-1	15	TGTGCCAGCAGCCTAGACACGGGGATGGCGAATGAGCAGTTCTTC	CASSLDTGMANEQFF
NA	TRBV19	TRBD2	TRBJ2-7	14	TGTGCCAGTAGCACTAGCGTTACCCCCTACGAGCAGTACTTC	CASSTSVTPYEQYF
NA	TRBV4-3	TRBD2	TRBJ2-5	15	TGCGCCAGCAGCCAAGATAGCGGGCGGGGGGAGGCCCAGTACTTC	CASSQDSGRGEAQYF
NA	TRBV6-5	TRBD1	TRBJ2-7	14	TGTGCCAGCAGTGCTCTCGGACAGGGTTACGAGCAGTACTTC	CASSALGQGYEQYF
NA	TRBV19	TRBD1	TRBJ2-5	13	TGTGCCAGTAGTATGACAGGGATTGAGACCCAGTACTTC	CASSMTGIETQYF
NA	TRBV9	NA	TRBJ2-7	14	TGTGCCAGCAGCGCGGGTCCAGAACCCAGCGAGCAGTACTTC	CASSAGPEPSEQYF
NA	TRBV4-2	TRBD2	TRBJ2-1	16	TGTGCCAGCAGTCCCCCGGGACTAGCGGTCCACAATGAGCAGTTCTTC	CASSPPGLAVHNEQFF
NA	TRBV5-6	NA	TRBJ1-5	15	TGTGCCAGCAGCTCCAGAAACAGGGTGGCTCAGCCCCAGCATTTT	CASSSRNRVAQPQHF
NA	TRBV6-5	NA	TRBJ1-1	15	TGTGCCAGCAGTTACCACTCAGGAATGGACACTGAAGCTTTCTTT	CASSYHSGMDTEAFF
few	TRBV11-3	NA	TRBJ2-1	18	TGTGCCAGCAGCTTAGAATGGGGGCTGACGGGATCTTACAATGAGCAGTTCTTC	CASSLEWGLTGSYNEQFF
NA	TRBV28	NA	TRBJ1-5	14	TGTGCCAGCACTAAACAGGGCAGGGTTCAGCCCCAGCATTTT	CASTKQGRVQPQHF
NA	TRBV4-1	NA	TRBJ1-1	18	TGCGCCAGCAGCCAAACGGGACTGCTCAGGCGTCCAGGAAGAGGAGCTTTCTTT	CASSQTGLLRRPGRGAFF
few	TRBV10-3	TRBD2	TRBJ2-2	16	TGTGCCATCAGTGAGTCAAGCGGGAGATTAACCGGGGAGCTGTTTTTT	CAISESSGRLTGELFF
NA	TRBV10-3	NA	TRBJ2-2	15	TGTGCCATCAGACCGGGACTCTCGAACACCGGGGAGCTGTTTTTT	CAIRPGLSNTGELFF
NA	TRBV13	TRBD2	TRBJ2-7	17	TGTGCCAGCAGCTTAGCGTCCCGGGACTACTACCCCTACGAGCAGTACTTC	CASSLASRDYYPYEQYF
NA	TRBV7-6	TRBD1	TRBJ2-7	15	TGTGCCAGCAGCCTCCTTGGGGCAGGGGGCTACGAGCAGTACTTC	CASSLLGAGGYEQYF
NA	TRBV7-9	TRBD2	TRBJ2-5	16	TGTGCCAGCAGCTTAAGGGCTAGCGGGGGCCAAGAGACCCAGTACTTC	CASSLRASGGQETQYF
NA	TRBV28	NA	TRBJ2-7	14	TGTGCCAGCAGTCTGACAGGTCTTTCCTACGAGCAGTACTTC	CASSLTGLSYEQYF
once	TRBV9	TRBD1	TRBJ2-5	14	TGTGCCAGCAGCGCCGACAGGGGTCAAGAGACCCAGTACTTC	CASSADRGQETQYF
NA	TRBV11-2	NA	TRBJ2-2	13	TGTGCCAGCAGCGGCCTAGTTGGCGGGGAGCTGTTTTTT	CASSGLVGGELFF
NA	TRBV6-4	TRBD2	TRBJ2-5	14	TGTGCCAGCACCGGACTAGCGTCACGAGAGGCCCAGTACTTC	CASTGLASREAQYF
NA	TRBV7-2	TRBD1	TRBJ1-2	16	TGTGCCAGCAGCGTCTACAGGGGTCAAGCTAACTATGGCTACACCTTC	CASSVYRGQANYGYTF
NA	TRBV2	TRBD1	TRBJ1-4	14	TGTGCCAGCAACAGACAGGGACCTAATGAAAAACTGTTTTTT	CASNRQGPNEKLFF
NA	TRBV18	TRBD2	TRBJ2-7	16	TGTGCCAGCTCATCGACTAGCGGGGGGGCCAGGGGCGAGCAGTACTTC	CASSSTSGGARGEQYF
NA	TRBV4-3	TRBD1	TRBJ2-5	15	TGCGCCAGCAGCCGAGACGGGACAGTTCAAGAGACCCAGTACTTC	CASSRDGTVQETQYF
few	TRBV4-1	NA	TRBJ1-4	14	TGCGCCAGCGGCAGGGGCCCAACTAATGAAAAACTGTTTTTT	CASGRGPTNEKLFF